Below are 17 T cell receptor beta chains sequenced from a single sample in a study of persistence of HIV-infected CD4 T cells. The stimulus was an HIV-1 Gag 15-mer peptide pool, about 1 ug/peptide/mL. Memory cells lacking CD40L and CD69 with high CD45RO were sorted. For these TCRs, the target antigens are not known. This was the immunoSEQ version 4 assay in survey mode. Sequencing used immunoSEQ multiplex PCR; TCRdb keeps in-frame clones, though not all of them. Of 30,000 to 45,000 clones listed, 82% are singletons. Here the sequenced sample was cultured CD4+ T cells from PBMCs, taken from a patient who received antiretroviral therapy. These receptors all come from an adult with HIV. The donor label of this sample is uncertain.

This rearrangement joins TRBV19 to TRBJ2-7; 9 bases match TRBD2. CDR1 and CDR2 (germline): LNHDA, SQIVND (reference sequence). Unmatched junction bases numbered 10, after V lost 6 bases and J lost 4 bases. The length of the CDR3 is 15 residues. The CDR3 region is CASSSPGLARYEQYF. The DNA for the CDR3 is TGTGCCAGTAGCTCCCCGGGACTAGCAAGGTACGAGCAGTACTTC. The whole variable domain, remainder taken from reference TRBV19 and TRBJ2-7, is DGGITQSPKYLFRKEGQNVTLSCEQNLNHDAMYWYRQDPGQGLRLIYYSQIVNDFQKGDIAEGYSVSREKKESFPLTVTSAQKNPTAFYLCASSSPGLARYEQYFGPGTRLTVT.

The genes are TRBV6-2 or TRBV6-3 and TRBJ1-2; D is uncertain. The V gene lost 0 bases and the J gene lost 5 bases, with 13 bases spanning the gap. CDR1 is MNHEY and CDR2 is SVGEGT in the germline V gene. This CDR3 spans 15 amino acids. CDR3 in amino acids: CASSYSVGFGYGYTF. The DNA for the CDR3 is TGTGCCAGCAGTTACTCGGTCGGGTTTGGGTATGGCTACACCTTC.

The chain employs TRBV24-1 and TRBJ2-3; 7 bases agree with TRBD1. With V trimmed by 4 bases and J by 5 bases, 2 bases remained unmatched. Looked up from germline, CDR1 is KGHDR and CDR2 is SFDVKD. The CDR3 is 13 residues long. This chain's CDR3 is CATSDWTGDTQYF. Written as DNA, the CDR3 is TGTGCCACCAGTGACTGGACAGGAGATACGCAGTATTTT.

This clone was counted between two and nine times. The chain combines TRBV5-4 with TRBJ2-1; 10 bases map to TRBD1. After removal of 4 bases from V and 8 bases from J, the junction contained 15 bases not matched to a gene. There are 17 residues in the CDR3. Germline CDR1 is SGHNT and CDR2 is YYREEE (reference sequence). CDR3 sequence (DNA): TGTGCCAGCAGCCTTCGGACCGGGACAGGGGTGGCCGATGAGCAGTTCTTC. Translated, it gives CASSLRTGTGVADEQFF.

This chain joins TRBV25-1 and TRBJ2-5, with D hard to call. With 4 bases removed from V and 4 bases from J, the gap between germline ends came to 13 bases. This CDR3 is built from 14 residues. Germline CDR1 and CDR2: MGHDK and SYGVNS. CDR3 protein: CASSGSFARETQYF. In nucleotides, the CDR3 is TGTGCCAGCAGTGGAAGTTTTGCCCGAGAGACCCAGTACTTC. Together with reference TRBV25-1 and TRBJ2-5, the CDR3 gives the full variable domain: EADIYQTPRYLVIGTGKKITLECSQTMGHDKMYWYQQDPGMELHLIHYSYGVNSTEKGDLSSESTVSRIRTEHFPLTLESARPSHTSQYLCASSGSFARETQYFGPGTRLLVL.

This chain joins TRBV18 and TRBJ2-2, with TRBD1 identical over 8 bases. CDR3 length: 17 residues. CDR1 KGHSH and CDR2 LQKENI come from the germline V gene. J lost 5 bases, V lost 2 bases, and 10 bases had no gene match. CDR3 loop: CASSPNQGAPRTGELFF. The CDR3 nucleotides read TGTGCCAGCTCACCAAATCAGGGGGCCCCACGGACCGGGGAGCTGTTTTTT.

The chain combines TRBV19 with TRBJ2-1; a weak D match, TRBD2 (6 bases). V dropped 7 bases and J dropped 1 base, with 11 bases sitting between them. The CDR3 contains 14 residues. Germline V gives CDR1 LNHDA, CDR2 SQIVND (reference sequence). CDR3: CASKGLPSYNEQFF. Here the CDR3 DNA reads TGTGCCAGTAAGGGACTGCCTTCCTACAATGAGCAGTTCTTC.

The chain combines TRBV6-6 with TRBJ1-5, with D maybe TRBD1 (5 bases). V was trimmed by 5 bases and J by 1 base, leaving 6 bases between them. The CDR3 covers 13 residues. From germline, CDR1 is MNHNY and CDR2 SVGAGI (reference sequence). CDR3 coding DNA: TGTGCCAGCAGTCGGGACAGCAATCAGCCCCAGCATTTT. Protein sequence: CASSRDSNQPQHF.

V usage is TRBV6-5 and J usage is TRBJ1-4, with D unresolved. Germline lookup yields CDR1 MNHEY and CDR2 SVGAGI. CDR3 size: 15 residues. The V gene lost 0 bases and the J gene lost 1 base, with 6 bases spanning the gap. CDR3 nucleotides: TGTGCCAGCAGTTACTCAGGAGTAACTAATGAAAAACTGTTTTTT. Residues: CASSYSGVTNEKLFF.

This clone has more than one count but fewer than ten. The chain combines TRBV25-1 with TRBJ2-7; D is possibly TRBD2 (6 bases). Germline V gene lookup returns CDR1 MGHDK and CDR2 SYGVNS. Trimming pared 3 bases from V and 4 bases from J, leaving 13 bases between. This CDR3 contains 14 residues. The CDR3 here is CASSDLSGTYEQYF. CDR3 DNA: TGTGCCAGCAGTGACCTTTCGGGGACTTACGAGCAGTACTTC.

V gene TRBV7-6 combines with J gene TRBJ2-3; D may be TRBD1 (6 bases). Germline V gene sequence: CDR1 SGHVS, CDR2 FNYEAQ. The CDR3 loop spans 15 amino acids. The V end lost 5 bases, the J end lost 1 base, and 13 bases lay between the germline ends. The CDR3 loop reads CASSIQQGRTDTQYF. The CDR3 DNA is TGTGCCAGCAGCATACAACAGGGTCGCACAGATACGCAGTATTTT. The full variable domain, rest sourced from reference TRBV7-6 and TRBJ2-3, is GAGVSQSPRYKVTKRGQDVALRCDPISGHVSLYWYRQALGQGPEFLTYFNYEAQQDKSGLPNDRFSAERPEGSISTLTIQRTEQRDSAMYRCASSIQQGRTDTQYFGPGTRLTVL.

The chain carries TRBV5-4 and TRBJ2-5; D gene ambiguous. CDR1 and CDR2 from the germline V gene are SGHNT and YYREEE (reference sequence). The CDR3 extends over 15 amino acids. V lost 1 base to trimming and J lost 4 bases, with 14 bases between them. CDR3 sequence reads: CASSLQVRNIETQYF. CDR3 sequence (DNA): TGTGCCAGCAGCTTGCAAGTGCGGAACATAGAGACCCAGTACTTC. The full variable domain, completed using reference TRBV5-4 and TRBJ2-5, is ETGVTQSPTHLIKTRGQQVTLRCSSQSGHNTVSWYQQALGQGPQFIFQYYREEENGRGNFPPRFSGLQFPNYSSELNVNALELDDSALYLCASSLQVRNIETQYFGPGTRLLVL.

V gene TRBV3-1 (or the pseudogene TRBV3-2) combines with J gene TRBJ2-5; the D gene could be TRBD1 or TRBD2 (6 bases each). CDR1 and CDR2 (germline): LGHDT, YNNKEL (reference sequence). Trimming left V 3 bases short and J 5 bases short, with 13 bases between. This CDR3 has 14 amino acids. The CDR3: CASSQRAGGETQYF. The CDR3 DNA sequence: TGTGCCAGCAGCCAGAGGGCCGGGGGCGAGACCCAGTACTTC.

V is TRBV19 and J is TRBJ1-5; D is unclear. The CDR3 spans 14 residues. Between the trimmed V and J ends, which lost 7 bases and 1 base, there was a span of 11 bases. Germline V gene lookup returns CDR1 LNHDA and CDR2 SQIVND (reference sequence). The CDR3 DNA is TGTGCCAGTAAATTGGATTCAAGCAATCAGCCCCAGCATTTT. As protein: CASKLDSSNQPQHF.

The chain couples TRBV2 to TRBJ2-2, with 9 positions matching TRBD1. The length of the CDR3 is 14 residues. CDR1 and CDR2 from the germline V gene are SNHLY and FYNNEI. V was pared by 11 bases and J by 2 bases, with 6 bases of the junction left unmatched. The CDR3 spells CAGGTGTNTGELFF. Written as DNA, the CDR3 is TGTGCCGGGGGGACAGGGACCAACACCGGGGAGCTGTTTTTT.

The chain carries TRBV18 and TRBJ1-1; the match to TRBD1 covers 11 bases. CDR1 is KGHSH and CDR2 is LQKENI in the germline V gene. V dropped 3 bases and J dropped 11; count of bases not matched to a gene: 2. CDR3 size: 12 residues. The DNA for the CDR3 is TGTGCCAGCTCACCTGGGACAGGGGGTGCTTTCTTT. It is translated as CASSPGTGGAFF.

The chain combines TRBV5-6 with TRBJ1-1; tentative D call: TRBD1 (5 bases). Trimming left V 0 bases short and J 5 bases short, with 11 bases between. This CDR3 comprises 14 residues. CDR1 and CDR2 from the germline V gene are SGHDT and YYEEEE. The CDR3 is CASSLAIGGTEAFF. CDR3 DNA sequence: TGTGCCAGCAGCTTGGCCATCGGGGGTACTGAAGCTTTCTTT.